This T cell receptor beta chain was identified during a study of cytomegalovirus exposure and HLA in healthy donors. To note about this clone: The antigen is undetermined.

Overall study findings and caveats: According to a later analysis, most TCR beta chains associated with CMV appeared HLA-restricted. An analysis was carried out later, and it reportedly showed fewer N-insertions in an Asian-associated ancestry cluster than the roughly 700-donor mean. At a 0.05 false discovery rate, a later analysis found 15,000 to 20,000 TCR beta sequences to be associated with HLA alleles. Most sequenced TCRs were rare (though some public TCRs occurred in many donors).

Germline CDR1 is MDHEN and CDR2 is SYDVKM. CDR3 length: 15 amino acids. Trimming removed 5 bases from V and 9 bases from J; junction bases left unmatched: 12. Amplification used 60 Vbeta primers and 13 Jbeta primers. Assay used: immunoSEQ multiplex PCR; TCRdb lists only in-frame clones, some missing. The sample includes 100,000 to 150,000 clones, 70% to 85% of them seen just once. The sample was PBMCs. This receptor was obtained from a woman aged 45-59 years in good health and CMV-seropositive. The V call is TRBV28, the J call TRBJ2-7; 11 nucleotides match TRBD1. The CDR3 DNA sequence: TGTGCCAGCAGTAGGACAGGGGGCGATGTAGACGGGCAGTACTTC. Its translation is CASSRTGGDVDGQYF.